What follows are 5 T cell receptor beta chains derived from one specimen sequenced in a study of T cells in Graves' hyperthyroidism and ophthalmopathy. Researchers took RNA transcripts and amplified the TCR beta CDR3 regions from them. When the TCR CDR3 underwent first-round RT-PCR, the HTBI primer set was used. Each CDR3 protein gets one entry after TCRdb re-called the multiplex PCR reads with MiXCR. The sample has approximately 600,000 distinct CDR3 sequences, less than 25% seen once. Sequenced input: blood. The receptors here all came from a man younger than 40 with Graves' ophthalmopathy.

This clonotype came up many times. The CDR3: CASSPGTGRAKNIQYF. The CDR3 DNA sequence: TGTGCCAGCAGCCCCGGGACAGGGAGGGCCAAAAACATTCAGTACTTC. This chain uses TRBV11-2 with TRBJ2-4; the match to TRBD1 covers 9 bases. This CDR3 region has 16 residues. The junction had 6 bases not matched to a gene; V was cut back by 5 bases and J by 1 base. Germline loops: CDR1 SGHAT, CDR2 FQNNGV. Looking up the rest from reference TRBV11-2 and TRBJ2-4 gives the full variable domain: EAGVAQSPRYKIIEKRQSVAFWCNPISGHATLYWYQQILGQGPKLLIQFQNNGVVDDSQLPKDRFSAERLKGVDSTLKIQPAKLEDSAVYLCASSPGTGRAKNIQYFGAGTRLSVL.

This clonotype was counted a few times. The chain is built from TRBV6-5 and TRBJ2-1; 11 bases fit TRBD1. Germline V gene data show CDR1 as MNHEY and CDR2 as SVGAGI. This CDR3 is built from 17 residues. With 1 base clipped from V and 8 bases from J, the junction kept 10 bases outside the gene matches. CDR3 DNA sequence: TGTGCCAGCAGTTACTTATCTCCGGGACAGGGGGGTTATGAGCAGTTCTTC. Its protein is CASSYLSPGQGGYEQFF.

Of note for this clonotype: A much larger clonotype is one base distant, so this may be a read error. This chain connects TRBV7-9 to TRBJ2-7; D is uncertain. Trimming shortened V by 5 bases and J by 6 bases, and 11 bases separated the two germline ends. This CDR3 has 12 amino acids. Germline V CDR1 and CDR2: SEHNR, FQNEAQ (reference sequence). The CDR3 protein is CASSHQGFEQYF. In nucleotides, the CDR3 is TGTGCCAGCAGCCACCAAGGGTTCGAGCAGTACTTC.

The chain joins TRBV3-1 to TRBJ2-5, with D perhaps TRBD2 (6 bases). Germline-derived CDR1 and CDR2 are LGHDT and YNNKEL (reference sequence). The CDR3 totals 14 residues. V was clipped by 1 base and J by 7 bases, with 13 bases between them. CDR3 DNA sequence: TGTGCCAGCAGCCAAGGCGGCCTGGGAGGGACCCAGTACTTC. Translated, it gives CASSQGGLGGTQYF.

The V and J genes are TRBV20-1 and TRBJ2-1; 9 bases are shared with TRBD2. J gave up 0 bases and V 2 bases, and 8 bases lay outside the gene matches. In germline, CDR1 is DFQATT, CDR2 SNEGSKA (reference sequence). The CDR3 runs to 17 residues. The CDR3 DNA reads TGCAGTGCTAGAAGCGGGAGGACCCAGAGCTCCTACAATGAGCAGTTCTTC. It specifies CSARSGRTQSSYNEQFF.